A single sample gave rise to the 26 T cell receptor beta chains below, sequenced in a study of blood T cell repertoires in COVID-19. TCRdb's copy holds only in-frame clones and misses some; the assay was immunoSEQ multiplex PCR. Of almost 200,000 clones listed, 86% were seen once; the top ten hold 0.7% to 0.85%. The specimen sequenced was peripheral blood. The receptor source for this set is a woman aged 65 to 85 with acute or convalescent COVID-19.

This chain uses TRBV12-5 with TRBJ2-3; 7 positions agree with TRBD2. Trimming removed 3 bases from V and 3 bases from J; junction bases left unmatched: 6. This CDR3 contains 15 residues. Per germline, CDR1 LGHNT and CDR2 FRNRAP. CDR3 nucleotides: TGTGCTAGTGGTTTACGGGGGGACGGTACAGATACGCAGTATTTT. It is translated as CASGLRGDGTDTQYF.

The table lists this clone with a few counts. V and J are TRBV7-8 and TRBJ1-2; D is perhaps TRBD1 (5 bases). V lost 5 bases and J 4 bases, leaving 11 bases between the germline ends. The CDR3 spans 13 residues. Per the germline V gene, CDR1 is SGHVS and CDR2 is FQNEAQ. The CDR3 sequence: CASSRGGGYGYTF. As DNA, the CDR3 is TGTGCCAGCAGCCGCGGGGGGGGCTATGGCTACACCTTC.

The chain uses TRBV28 and TRBJ2-7; TRBD1 matches at 8 bases. This CDR3 spans 12 amino acids. CDR1 and CDR2 (germline): MDHEN, SYDVKM. The junction had 1 base not matched to a gene; V was cut back by 4 bases and J by 5 bases. The CDR3 DNA follows: TGTGCCAGCAGTTCGGACAGGGACGAGCAGTACTTC. Its translation is CASSSDRDEQYF.

The rearrangement links TRBV11-3 to TRBJ2-1, with a weak D call TRBD1 (6 bases). Germline lookup yields CDR1 SGHNT and CDR2 YENEEA. The CDR3 is 14 residues long. Trimming cost V 1 base and J 6 bases, with 10 bases left between them. CDR3 sequence: CASSLARGSNEQFF. CDR3 nucleotides: TGTGCCAGCAGCTTAGCCAGGGGAAGCAATGAGCAGTTCTTC.

J is TRBJ2-7 and V is TRBV28; TRBD1 is a possible D gene (8 bases). The CDR3 has 16 residues. The V end was cut by 5 bases, the J end by 2 bases, with 19 bases between. In germline, CDR1 is MDHEN, CDR2 SYDVKM. The DNA for the CDR3 is TGTGCCAGCAGTGGAGCCGCCACAGGGGGGGCCTACGAGCAGTACTTC. This codes for CASSGAATGGAYEQYF.

The chain joins TRBV19 to TRBJ1-6, with a weak D call TRBD1 (5 bases). Deletions cut 6 bases from V and 9 bases from J, with 9 bases between. The CDR3 loop spans 12 amino acids. The germline gives CDR1 LNHDA, CDR2 SQIVND (reference sequence). This CDR3 is CASRSGSSPLHF. The CDR3, as DNA: TGTGCCAGTAGGTCAGGGTCTTCACCCCTCCACTTT.

The chain is built from TRBV2 and TRBJ1-6; 9 nucleotides match TRBD1. Per germline, CDR1 SNHLY and CDR2 FYNNEI. There are 13 residues in the CDR3. The V and J ends lost 7 bases and 7 bases, in that order; junction bases with no gene match: 2. This CDR3 reads CASTGQGNSPLHF. CDR3 bases: TGTGCCAGCACGGGACAGGGAAATTCACCCCTCCACTTT.

The genes are TRBV5-1 and TRBJ2-7; unclear D gene. The CDR3 is 13 residues long. V lost 2 bases to trimming and J lost 3 bases, with 9 bases between them. The germline gives CDR1 SGHRS, CDR2 YFSETQ. The CDR3 protein is CASSFFNSYEQYF. The CDR3 DNA follows: TGCGCCAGCAGCTTCTTTAACAGCTACGAGCAGTACTTC.

J is TRBJ1-2 and V is TRBV5-1; 8 nucleotides agree with TRBD1. Germline V gene data show CDR1 as SGHRS and CDR2 as YFSETQ. V shed 4 bases and J 6 bases; nucleotides not matched to a gene: 11. This CDR3 is built from 15 residues. This CDR3 reads CASSIFPGQEDGYTF. As DNA, the CDR3 is TGCGCCAGCAGCATCTTTCCGGGACAGGAAGATGGCTACACCTTC. Full variable domain (outside the CDR3, taken from reference TRBV5-1 and TRBJ1-2): KAGVTQTPRYLIKTRGQQVTLSCSPISGHRSVSWYQQTPGQGLQFLFEYFSETQRNKGNFPGRFSGRQFSNSRSEMNVSTLELGDSALYLCASSIFPGQEDGYTFGSGTRLTVV.

There are a few counts of this clone. V and J are TRBV10-2 and TRBJ2-5, with 8 bases lining up with TRBD1. The CDR3 loop spans 15 amino acids. CDR1 and CDR2 (germline): WSHSY, SAAADI. Trimming cost V 7 bases and J 5 bases; bases outside gene matches: 12. The CDR3 bases are TGCGCCAGCAACCCCAATGGACAGGGCTGGGAGACCCAGTACTTC. Protein: CASNPNGQGWETQYF.

This sequence joins TRBV28 and TRBJ2-7, with 7 bases identical to TRBD1. V gave up 5 bases and J gave up 2 bases; unmatched junction bases: 12. CDR1 and CDR2 from the germline V gene are MDHEN and SYDVKM. The CDR3 contains 16 residues. The CDR3 region has the DNA TGTGCCAGCAGTACCCTTTCCGGGACAGTAACCTACGAGCAGTACTTC. Translated, it gives CASSTLSGTVTYEQYF.

The chain couples TRBV19 to TRBJ2-5; tentatively, D is TRBD2 (5 bases). This CDR3 is 11 amino acids long. V shed 6 bases and J shed 5 bases, with 7 bases lying between them. Germline V CDR1 and CDR2: LNHDA, SQIVND (reference sequence). The CDR3 spells CASRSGETQYF. Here the CDR3 DNA reads TGTGCCAGTAGGTCGGGGGAGACCCAGTACTTC.

This clone came up a few times. The CDR3 spells CASSYLTSGSYNEQFF. The CDR3 DNA reads TGTGCCAGCAGTTACCTGACTAGCGGCTCCTACAATGAGCAGTTCTTC. The chain is built from TRBV6-6 and TRBJ2-1; 9 positions agree with TRBD2. The germline CDR1 and CDR2 sequences are MNHNY and SVGAGI (reference sequence). This CDR3 is 16 amino acids long. The trim removed 2 bases at V and 0 bases at J, leaving 2 bases unmatched.

The chain combines TRBV6-4 with TRBJ2-1, with a possible D match to TRBD1 (6 bases). Germline V gene sequence: CDR1 MRHNA, CDR2 SNTAGT. Trimming stripped 3 bases from V and 7 bases from J, with 7 bases between. The CDR3 extends over 12 amino acids. For the CDR3, the DNA is TGTGCCAGCAGTGAAGGGGGAAATGAGCAGTTCTTC. It yields the protein CASSEGGNEQFF.

This chain links TRBV5-5 with TRBJ2-7; possible D gene TRBD2, 5 bases. V was shortened by 0 bases and J by 6 bases, with 16 bases between the two germline ends. Germline assignment: CDR1 SGHKS and CDR2 YYEKEE (reference sequence). This CDR3 spans 15 amino acids. Written as DNA, the CDR3 is TGTGCCAGCAGCTTGGAAGAGGGAGTAAGACGCGAGCAGTACTTC. Protein sequence: CASSLEEGVRREQYF.

The gene calls are TRBV11-3 and TRBJ1-5; D is perhaps TRBD1 (5 bases). This CDR3 contains 13 residues. CDR1 is SGHNT and CDR2 is YENEEA in the germline V gene. The germline V and J ends were trimmed by 2 bases and 6 bases, with 8 bases remaining between them. The CDR3 coding sequence is TGTGCCAGCAGCTTAAGGGGAGGTCAGCCCCAGCATTTT. Translation: CASSLRGGQPQHF.

J is TRBJ1-4 and V is TRBV2; D uncertain. There are 12 residues in the CDR3. The V gene lost 6 bases and the J gene lost 3 bases, with 5 bases spanning the gap. Looked up from germline, CDR1 is SNHLY and CDR2 is FYNNEI. The CDR3 spells CASRRANEKLFF. In nucleotides, the CDR3 is TGTGCCAGCAGGCGAGCTAATGAAAAACTGTTTTTT.

The chain recombines TRBV19 with TRBJ2-7; 9 bases are shared with TRBD2. CDR1 is LNHDA, CDR2 SQIVND, per germline (reference sequence). With 4 bases clipped from V and 4 bases from J, the junction kept 17 bases outside the gene matches. This CDR3 has 18 amino acids. Here the CDR3 DNA reads TGTGCCAGTAGTAACTCCCAGGGCGGGAGGGCCTTCGGGTACGAGCAGTACTTC. This translates into CASSNSQGGRAFGYEQYF.

The chain carries TRBV19 and TRBJ1-5; tentative D call: TRBD1 (5 bases). Per the germline V gene, CDR1 is LNHDA and CDR2 is SQIVND (reference sequence). Trimming stripped 4 bases from V and 0 bases from J, with 10 bases between. The CDR3 runs to 15 residues. In DNA, the CDR3 is TGTGCCAGTAGTAGCGGGACGGTTAGCAATCAGCCCCAGCATTTT. Translation gives CASSSGTVSNQPQHF.

This clone was observed a handful of times. This chain connects TRBV7-2 to TRBJ1-2; D possibly corresponds to TRBD1 (6 bases). The V and J ends lost 10 bases and 1 base respectively, with 13 bases between them. Germline lookup yields CDR1 SGHTA and CDR2 FQGNSA. This CDR3 has 13 amino acids. CDR3 coding DNA: TGTGCCACCGTGACAGGCGGTAACTATGGCTACACCTTC. Its protein is CATVTGGNYGYTF.

This chain uses TRBV7-3 with TRBJ1-1, with 8 bases aligning to TRBD1. V dropped 5 bases and J dropped 7; count of bases not matched to a gene: 9. The CDR3 extends over 14 amino acids. Per the germline V gene, CDR1 is SGHTA and CDR2 is FQGTGA. This CDR3 reads CASSLDRGSYEAFF. CDR3 sequence (DNA): TGTGCCAGCAGCCTTGACAGGGGAAGTTATGAAGCTTTCTTT.

Here the CDR3 DNA reads TGTGCCAGCAGCTCGGGTGCTGACACTGAAGCTTTCTTT. Its translation is CASSSGADTEAFF. This chain joins TRBV5-4 and TRBJ1-1; D gene unclear. Trimming left V 3 bases short and J 3 bases short, with 9 bases between. The CDR3 spans 13 residues. CDR1 is SGHNT, CDR2 YYREEE, per germline (reference sequence).

V and J are TRBV19 and TRBJ2-7; TRBD2 aligns across 7 bases. CDR3 length: 18 residues. In germline, CDR1 is LNHDA, CDR2 SQIVND (reference sequence). V was pared by 5 bases and J by 1 base, with 17 bases of the junction left unmatched. This CDR3 reads CASSALSRGGSGSYEQYF. The CDR3 DNA is TGTGCCAGTAGTGCCCTGAGTAGGGGAGGGTCTGGATCCTACGAGCAGTACTTC.

The chain uses TRBV12-5 and TRBJ1-6; D may be TRBD1 (5 bases). The CDR3 is 14 amino acids. Trimming shortened V by 4 bases and J by 10 bases, and 14 bases separated the two germline ends. In germline, CDR1 is LGHNT, CDR2 FRNRAP. The CDR3 sequence is CASGSQGLGSPLHF. CDR3 sequence (DNA): TGTGCTAGTGGTTCGCAGGGTCTGGGGTCACCCCTCCACTTT. The whole variable domain, filled in from reference TRBV12-5 and TRBJ1-6, reads DARVTQTPRHKVTEMGQEVTMRCQPILGHNTVFWYRQTMMQGLELLAYFRNRAPLDDSGMPKDRFSAEMPDATLATLKIQPSEPRDSAVYFCASGSQGLGSPLHFGNGTRLTVT.

The J gene is TRBJ1-1, the V gene TRBV11-2; D unresolved. V gave up 2 bases and J gave up 3 bases, with 7 bases separating them. There are 13 residues in the CDR3. In germline, CDR1 is SGHAT, CDR2 FQNNGV. CDR3 coding DNA: TGTGCCAGCAGCTTAACCGAGGACACTGAAGCTTTCTTT. Protein product: CASSLTEDTEAFF.

This chain uses TRBV5-1 with TRBJ2-2, with 8 bases identical to TRBD2. Germline lookup yields CDR1 SGHRS and CDR2 YFSETQ. V lost 0 bases and J lost 6; bases outside the gene matches: 4. This CDR3 spans 15 amino acids. CDR3 residues: CASSLDGRAAGELFF. The CDR3 DNA reads TGCGCCAGCAGCTTGGACGGGAGGGCCGCCGGGGAGCTGTTTTTT.